A selection of T cell receptor beta chains follows, all from one sample in a study of blood T cell repertoires in COVID-19. Clones were read by immunoSEQ multiplex PCR, and TCRdb kept only the in-frame ones, dropping some. The repertoire has some 75,000 clones, about 85% of them found once; the top ten carry roughly 13%. What was sequenced was peripheral blood. These receptors were collected from a man aged 50 to 59 with COVID-19, enrolled during active disease. CDR3s include the opening cysteine and the closing phenylalanine or tryptophan. A D gene is named only where the DNA matches it firmly. Size is omitted from some rows. Given values are once, few, many or a class for expanded clones.

v_gene	abundance	len	d_gene	j_gene	CDR3aa	CDR3nt
TRBV5-1	NA	14	NA	TRBJ2-7	CASSLELSSYEQYF	TGCGCCAGCAGCTTGGAGCTGTCCTCCTACGAGCAGTACTTC
TRBV5-4	NA	13	NA	TRBJ2-2	CASSPPYTGELFF	TGTGCCAGCAGCCCTCCGTACACCGGGGAGCTGTTTTTT
TRBV13	NA	17	TRBD1	TRBJ2-2	CASSRYVGQGHTGELFF	TGTGCCAGCAGCAGATACGTGGGACAGGGGCACACCGGGGAGCTGTTTTTT
TRBV30	once	19	TRBD2	TRBJ2-1	CACHDASSGSRRSYNEQFF	TGTGCCTGCCACGACGCGTCTAGCGGGAGTAGAAGGTCCTACAATGAGCAGTTCTTC
TRBV7-8	NA	13	TRBD1	TRBJ1-2	CASSDRTGSGYTF	TGTGCCAGCAGCGATCGGACAGGGTCTGGCTACACCTTC
TRBV2	NA	11	NA	TRBJ2-7	CASMEGYEQYF	TGTGCCAGCATGGAGGGTTACGAGCAGTACTTC
TRBV5-1	NA	17	TRBD1	TRBJ2-3	CASSATYRDRLTDTQYF	TGCGCCAGCAGCGCGACGTACCGGGACAGGCTCACAGATACGCAGTATTTT
TRBV30	NA	12	NA	TRBJ2-2	CAWTGNTGELFF	TGTGCCTGGACCGGGAACACCGGGGAGCTGTTTTTT
TRBV3-1/TRBV3-2	NA	14	NA	TRBJ1-1	CASSQRQGYTEAFF	TGTGCCAGCAGCCAACGTCAGGGGTACACTGAAGCTTTCTTT
TRBV18	NA	17	NA	TRBJ2-2	CASSPKTALADTGELFF	TGTGCCAGCTCACCAAAAACGGCACTAGCAGACACCGGGGAGCTGTTTTTT
TRBV7-8	NA	14	NA	TRBJ1-1	CASSAARGRTEAFF	TGTGCCAGCAGCGCAGCCAGGGGAAGGACTGAAGCTTTCTTT
TRBV19	once	16	TRBD2	TRBJ2-7	CASSISGTSGNYEQYF	TGTGCCAGTAGTATCTCCGGGACTAGCGGGAACTACGAGCAGTACTTC
TRBV6-5	NA	14	NA	TRBJ1-5	CASSPFRGFQPQHF	TGTGCCAGCAGTCCCTTTAGGGGCTTTCAGCCCCAGCATTTT
TRBV4-3	NA	16	NA	TRBJ2-6	CASSAGDRSGANVLTF	TGCGCCAGCAGCGCAGGGGACCGCTCTGGGGCCAACGTCCTGACTTTC
TRBV9	NA	20	TRBD2	TRBJ2-1	CASSVARGQKGTSGRALQFF	TGTGCCAGCAGCGTAGCCCGAGGGCAGAAAGGAACTAGCGGGAGGGCCCTGCAGTTCTTC
TRBV9	NA	15	NA	TRBJ2-2	CASSVGHRGTGELFF	TGTGCCAGCAGCGTGGGGCACCGGGGGACCGGGGAGCTGTTTTTT
TRBV4-3	NA	14	NA	TRBJ2-3	CASSQLQNTDTQYF	TGCGCCAGCAGCCAATTACAGAATACTGATACGCAGTATTTT
TRBV5-6	few	11	NA	TRBJ1-2	CASSLMAGYTF	TGTGCCAGCAGCTTGATGGCCGGCTACACCTTC
TRBV10-1	few	13	TRBD1	TRBJ1-2	CASSGRTGLGYTF	TGCGCCAGCAGTGGAAGGACAGGCCTTGGCTACACCTTC
TRBV5-1	NA	16	TRBD2	TRBJ2-3	CASSLAALAGADTQYF	TGCGCCAGCAGCTTGGCCGCACTAGCGGGAGCGGATACGCAGTATTTT
TRBV6-4	NA	15	NA	TRBJ2-3	CASSDSGGGTDTQYF	TGTGCCAGCAGTGACTCCGGGGGAGGAACAGATACGCAGTATTTT
TRBV18	NA	14	NA	TRBJ1-3	CASSRQKSGNTIYF	TGTGCCAGCTCACGACAGAAGTCGGGAAACACCATATATTTT
TRBV14	NA	15	NA	TRBJ2-7	CASSQELQGRGEQYF	TGTGCCAGCAGCCAAGAACTCCAGGGGAGGGGAGAGCAGTACTTC
TRBV4-1	many	13	TRBD1	TRBJ2-7	CASGDLGGHEQYF	TGCGCCAGCGGCGATCTAGGGGGCCACGAGCAGTACTTC
TRBV6-5	few	16	TRBD2	TRBJ2-6	CASSSVGGAGANVLTF	TGTGCCAGCAGTTCCGTCGGGGGGGCAGGGGCCAACGTCCTGACTTTC
TRBV25-1	NA	14	NA	TRBJ2-2	CASSEILNTGELFF	TGTGCCAGCAGTGAAATTCTAAACACCGGGGAGCTGTTTTTT
TRBV29-1	NA	13	TRBD2	TRBJ2-2	CSVARGGTGELFF	TGCAGCGTTGCGCGGGGGGGGACCGGGGAGCTGTTTTTT
TRBV29-1	few	13	NA	TRBJ2-3	CSHSSGSTDTQYF	TGCAGCCACTCGTCAGGGAGCACAGATACGCAGTATTTT
TRBV30	NA	16	TRBD2	TRBJ2-1	CASQGLAGASYNEQFF	TGTGCCAGTCAAGGACTAGCTGGTGCCTCCTACAATGAGCAGTTCTTC
TRBV7-2	NA	17	TRBD1	TRBJ2-2	CASSLGGTGGSGVELFF	TGTGCCAGCAGCTTAGGGGGGACAGGAGGCAGCGGTGTGGAGCTGTTTTTT
TRBV28	NA	17	TRBD2	TRBJ2-2	CASLIGGSVGNTGELFF	TGTGCCAGCCTCATCGGCGGGAGCGTGGGGAACACCGGGGAGCTGTTTTTT
TRBV5-1	NA	13	NA	TRBJ1-3	CASSSGGGNTIYF	TGCGCCAGCAGCTCTGGAGGGGGAAACACCATATATTTT
TRBV7-9	NA	13	TRBD1	TRBJ1-1	CASSRTGNTEAFF	TGTGCCAGCAGCAGGACAGGGAATACTGAAGCTTTCTTT
TRBV5-4	once	14	NA	TRBJ1-1	CATHPGGPNTEAFF	TGTGCCACCCACCCCGGCGGGCCAAACACTGAAGCTTTCTTT
TRBV4-2	NA	17	TRBD2	TRBJ2-7	CASSQAATSGSSYEQYF	TGTGCCAGCAGCCAAGCCGCGACTAGCGGGAGCTCCTACGAGCAGTACTTC
TRBV5-6	NA	16	TRBD2	TRBJ2-3	CASSLELAMIGDTQYF	TGTGCCAGCAGCTTAGAACTAGCGATGATCGGAGATACGCAGTATTTT
TRBV6-1	few	15	NA	TRBJ2-4	CASSSPEIAKNIQYF	TGTGCCAGCAGTTCCCCGGAGATAGCCAAAAACATTCAGTACTTC
TRBV6-4	many	16	NA	TRBJ2-2	CASSDSAGAHTGELFF	TGTGCCAGCAGTGACTCGGCAGGGGCGCACACCGGGGAGCTGTTTTTT
TRBV19	NA	14	TRBD2	TRBJ2-5	CASRRAGGEETQYF	TGTGCCAGTAGGAGGGCGGGGGGAGAGGAGACCCAGTACTTC
TRBV19	NA	14	TRBD1	TRBJ1-1	CASRSDRVATEAFF	TGTGCCAGTAGGTCGGACAGGGTCGCCACTGAAGCTTTCTTT
TRBV18	NA	15	NA	TRBJ1-5	CASSPEVQGDQPQHF	TGTGCCAGCTCACCGGAGGTACAGGGTGATCAGCCCCAGCATTTT
TRBV9	NA	19	TRBD2	TRBJ2-3	CASSGRPVAGGHYTDTQYF	TGTGCCAGCAGCGGGCGACCCGTAGCGGGAGGCCACTACACAGATACGCAGTATTTT
TRBV11-1	NA	17	TRBD2	TRBJ2-3	CASSLATSGYPYDTQYF	TGTGCCAGCAGCTTAGCGACTAGCGGGTATCCCTATGATACGCAGTATTTT
TRBV10-3	NA	12	NA	TRBJ1-5	CAISDNNQPQHF	TGTGCCATCAGTGACAATAATCAGCCCCAGCATTTT